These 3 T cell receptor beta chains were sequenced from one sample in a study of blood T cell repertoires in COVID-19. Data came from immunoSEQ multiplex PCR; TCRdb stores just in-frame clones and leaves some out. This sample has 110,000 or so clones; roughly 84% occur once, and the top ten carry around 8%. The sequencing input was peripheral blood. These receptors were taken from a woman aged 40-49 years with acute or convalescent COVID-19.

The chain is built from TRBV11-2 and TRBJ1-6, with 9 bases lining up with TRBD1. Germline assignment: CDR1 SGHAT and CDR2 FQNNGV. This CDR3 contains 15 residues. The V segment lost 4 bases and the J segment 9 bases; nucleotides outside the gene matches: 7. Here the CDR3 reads CASSSLGTGTSPLHF. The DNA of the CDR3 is TGTGCCAGCAGCTCTCTAGGGACAGGGACTTCACCCCTCCACTTT.

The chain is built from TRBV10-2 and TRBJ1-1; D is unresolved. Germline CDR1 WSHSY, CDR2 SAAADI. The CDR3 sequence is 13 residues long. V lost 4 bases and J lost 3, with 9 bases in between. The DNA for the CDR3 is TGCGCCAGCAGTGGGGAGGGCTACACTGAAGCTTTCTTT. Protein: CASSGEGYTEAFF.

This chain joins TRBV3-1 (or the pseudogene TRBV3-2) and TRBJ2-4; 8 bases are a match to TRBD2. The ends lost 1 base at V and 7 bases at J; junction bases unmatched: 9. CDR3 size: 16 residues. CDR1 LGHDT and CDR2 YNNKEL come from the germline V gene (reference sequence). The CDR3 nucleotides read TGTGCCAGCAGCCAAGGCCGGAGCGGGGGTGGGAACATTCAGTACTTC. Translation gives CASSQGRSGGGNIQYF.